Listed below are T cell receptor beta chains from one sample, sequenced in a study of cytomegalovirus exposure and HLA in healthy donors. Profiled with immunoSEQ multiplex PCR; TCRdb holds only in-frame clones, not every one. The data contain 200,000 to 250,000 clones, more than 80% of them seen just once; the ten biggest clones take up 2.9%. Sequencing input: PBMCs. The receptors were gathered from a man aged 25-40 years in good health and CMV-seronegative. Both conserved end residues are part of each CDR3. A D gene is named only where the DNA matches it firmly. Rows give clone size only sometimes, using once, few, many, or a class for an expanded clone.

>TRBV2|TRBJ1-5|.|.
CASSAGHFSNQPQHF
TGTGCCAGCAGTGCGGGACACTTTAGCAATCAGCCCCAGCATTTT
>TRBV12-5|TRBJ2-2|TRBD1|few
CASGWAPGTGGPPGTGELFF
TGTGCTAGTGGTTGGGCCCCCGGGACAGGGGGCCCCCCCGGCACCGGGGAGCTGTTTTTT
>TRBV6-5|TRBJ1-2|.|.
CATNIGRGGGYGYTF
TGTGCCACCAATATAGGGAGGGGCGGCGGTTATGGCTACACCTTC
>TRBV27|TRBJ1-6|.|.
CASSFGNSPLHF
TGTGCCAGCAGTTTCGGTAATTCACCCCTCCACTTT
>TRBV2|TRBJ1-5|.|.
CASSVRGNQPQHF
TGTGCCAGCAGTGTCAGGGGCAATCAGCCCCAGCATTTT
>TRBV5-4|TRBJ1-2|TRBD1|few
CASSPGQGNYGYTF
TGTGCCAGCAGCCCCGGACAGGGGAACTATGGCTACACCTTC
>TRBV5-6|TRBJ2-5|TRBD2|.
CASSLGLAGGGETQYF
TGTGCCAGCAGCTTGGGACTAGCGGGGGGGGGAGAGACCCAGTACTTC
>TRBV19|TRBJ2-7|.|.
CASSIRLADEQYF
TGTGCCAGTAGTATTCGGCTAGCTGACGAGCAGTACTTC
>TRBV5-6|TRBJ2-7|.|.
CASSLEGIRDFYEQYF
TGTGCCAGCAGCTTAGAAGGGATCCGGGACTTCTACGAGCAGTACTTC
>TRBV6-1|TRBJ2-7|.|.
CASSEWESMSYEQYF
TGTGCCAGCAGTGAATGGGAGTCGATGTCCTACGAGCAGTACTTC
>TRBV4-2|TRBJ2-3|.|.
CASSPRFAGTDTQYF
TGTGCCAGCAGCCCTCGTTTCGCGGGAACAGATACGCAGTATTTT
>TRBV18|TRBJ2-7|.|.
CASSPLGKGGHPEQYF
TGTGCCAGCTCACCACTAGGAAAAGGCGGACACCCCGAGCAGTACTTC
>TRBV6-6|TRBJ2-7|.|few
CASSYSTGNEQYF
TGTGCCAGCAGTTACTCGACAGGAAACGAGCAGTACTTC
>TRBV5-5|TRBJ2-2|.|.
CASSLVLGIPGELFF
TGTGCCAGCAGCTTGGTGCTCGGGATACCCGGGGAGCTGTTTTTT
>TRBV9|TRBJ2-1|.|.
CASSVAWGGEQFF
TGTGCCAGCAGCGTAGCGTGGGGAGGCGAGCAGTTCTTC
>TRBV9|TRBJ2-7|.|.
CASSVNWEHYEQYF
TGTGCCAGCAGCGTAAATTGGGAGCACTACGAGCAGTACTTC
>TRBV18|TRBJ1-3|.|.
CASSPFSHTTSGNTIYF
TGTGCCAGCTCACCATTCAGTCACACAACCTCTGGAAACACCATATATTTT
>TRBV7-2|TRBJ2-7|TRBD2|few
CASSLVGGLAGGIIDEQYF
TGTGCCAGCAGCTTAGTAGGGGGGCTAGCGGGGGGGATAATCGACGAGCAGTACTTC
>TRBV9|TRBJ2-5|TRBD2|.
CASSPSSGGLKETQYF
TGTGCCAGCAGCCCCAGTAGCGGGGGGTTGAAAGAGACCCAGTACTTC
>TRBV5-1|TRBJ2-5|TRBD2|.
CASRASGATETQYF
TGCGCCAGCAGAGCCAGCGGGGCTACGGAGACCCAGTACTTC
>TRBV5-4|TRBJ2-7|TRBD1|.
CASSYGTGSYEQYF
TGTGCCAGCAGCTATGGGACAGGGTCCTACGAGCAGTACTTC
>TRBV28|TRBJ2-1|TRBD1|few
CASSFGTDYNEQFF
TGTGCCAGCAGTTTTGGGACAGATTACAATGAGCAGTTCTTC
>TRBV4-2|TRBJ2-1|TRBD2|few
CASSQELGTSLDEQFF
TGTGCCAGCAGCCAGGAACTCGGGACTAGTCTTGATGAGCAGTTCTTC